The next 26 T cell receptor beta chains were all read from a single sample in a study of PD-L1 blockade in urothelial cancer. Clones were read by immunoSEQ multiplex PCR, and TCRdb kept only the in-frame ones, dropping some. Among approximately 52,000 clones listed, over 75% were seen once. Specified time point: pretreatment peripheral blood. The source was PBMCs, collected around atezolizumab (anti-PD-L1) treatment. Source of these receptors: a man aged 70-80 years with urothelial cancer.

The chain carries TRBV7-2 and TRBJ2-7, with D possibly matching TRBD2 (7 bases). CDR1 and CDR2 (germline): SGHTA, FQGNSA. V shed 4 bases and J shed 3 bases, with 25 bases lying between them. The CDR3 runs 18 residues. This CDR3 is CASSYRKRGRDTLYEQYF. CDR3 DNA sequence: TGTGCCAGCAGCTACCGAAAGCGGGGCCGGGACACCCTCTACGAGCAGTACTTC.

The chain combines TRBV19 with TRBJ2-7; the D gene is possibly TRBD1 (6 bases). Per germline, CDR1 LNHDA and CDR2 SQIVND (reference sequence). V lost 0 bases and J 3 bases, leaving 12 bases between the germline ends. CDR3 length: 15 residues. CDR3 nucleotide sequence: TGTGCCAGTAGTATAGAGGCAGGGGTCGGCTACGAGCAGTACTTC. It specifies CASSIEAGVGYEQYF.

The chain carries TRBV11-2 and TRBJ1-5, with 7 bases aligning to TRBD1. Germline trimming cut 5 bases from V and 5 bases from J; bases unmatched to any gene: 3. The CDR3 sequence is 13 residues long. Germline CDR1 SGHAT, CDR2 FQNNGV. The CDR3 is CASSAGTDQPQHF. The DNA for the CDR3 is TGTGCCAGCAGCGCAGGGACAGATCAGCCCCAGCATTTT.

The rearrangement joins TRBV2 to TRBJ1-2; no reliable D call. The CDR3 is made up of 13 amino acids. Trimming stripped 2 bases from V and 2 bases from J, with 6 bases between. From germline, CDR1 is SNHLY and CDR2 FYNNEI. This CDR3 is CASSESVNYGYTF. The CDR3 nucleotides are TGTGCCAGCAGTGAATCTGTAAACTATGGCTACACCTTC.

This clone has a handful of counts. The V and J genes are TRBV7-6 and TRBJ2-2; TRBD2 aligns across 9 bases. The length of the CDR3 is 17 residues. J lost 6 bases, V lost 0 bases, and 8 bases had no gene match. The germline V gene encodes CDR1 SGHVS and CDR2 FNYEAQ. The CDR3 nucleotides are TGTGCCAGCAGCTTAGCGGATAGCGGGAGAGGGGCCGGGGAGCTGTTTTTT. Its protein is CASSLADSGRGAGELFF.

The genes are TRBV5-6 and TRBJ2-6; 8 bases line up with TRBD1. This CDR3 is 19 amino acids long. Losses at the gene ends were 6 bases for V and 0 bases for J; bases not matched to a gene: 14. CDR1 SGHDT and CDR2 YYEEEE come from the germline V gene. CDR3: CASTTIRTGSLSGANVLTF. CDR3 sequence (DNA): TGTGCCAGCACCACTATCCGGACAGGGAGCCTCTCTGGGGCCAACGTCCTGACTTTC.

This clone has a single count. This chain joins TRBV7-9 and TRBJ2-3; the match to TRBD2 covers 9 bases. This CDR3 is built from 18 residues. Germline CDR1 SEHNR, CDR2 FQNEAQ (reference sequence). J was trimmed by 0 bases and V by 5 bases; bases with no gene match: 12. CDR3 protein: CASSPVGTSRPSTDTQYF. CDR3 in DNA: TGTGCCAGCAGCCCGGTTGGGACTAGCAGACCTAGCACAGATACGCAGTATTTT.

The J gene is TRBJ1-5, the V gene TRBV7-2; maybe TRBD1 (6 bases). This CDR3 is 15 amino acids long. The V end lost 3 bases, the J end lost 5 bases, and 14 bases lay between the germline ends. The germline V gene has CDR1 SGHTA and CDR2 FQGNSA. The CDR3 loop reads CASSFWGGADQPQHF. The CDR3 DNA sequence: TGTGCCAGCAGCTTTTGGGGGGGGGCAGATCAGCCCCAGCATTTT.

This clone has more than one count but fewer than ten. This chain links TRBV7-9 with TRBJ1-2; D uncertain. V was cut by 4 bases and J by 7 bases, with 7 bases left in between. This CDR3 has 11 amino acids. From germline, CDR1 is SEHNR and CDR2 FQNEAQ (reference sequence). The CDR3 spells CASSSLGGYTF. As DNA, the CDR3 is TGTGCCAGCAGCTCCCTCGGTGGCTACACCTTC.

V is TRBV30 and J is TRBJ1-5; a weak D match, TRBD1 (6 bases). The CDR3 contains 13 residues. CDR1 is GTSNPN and CDR2 is SVGIG in the germline V gene (reference sequence). Trimming removed 5 bases from V and 2 bases from J, with 10 bases in between. The CDR3 bases are TGTGCCTGGGGGACAAGAGGCAATCAGCCCCAGCATTTT. It specifies CAWGTRGNQPQHF.

J is TRBJ1-1 and V is TRBV7-9; D ambiguous. There are 12 residues in the CDR3. The germline V gene encodes CDR1 SEHNR and CDR2 FQNEAQ (reference sequence). The V end was cut by 6 bases, the J end by 6 bases, with 11 bases between. The CDR3 loop is CASSERGPEAFF. CDR3 coding DNA: TGTGCCAGCAGTGAACGGGGTCCTGAAGCTTTCTTT.

The V gene is TRBV7-9, the J gene TRBJ2-7; 10 bases line up with TRBD1. V trimming: 4 bases; J trimming: 2 bases; junction bases outside the gene matches: 5. The germline V gene has CDR1 SEHNR and CDR2 FQNEAQ (reference sequence). This CDR3 comprises 15 residues. The CDR3 loop reads CASSSGQGLTYEQYF. CDR3 DNA sequence: TGTGCCAGCAGCTCGGGACAGGGGCTGACCTACGAGCAGTACTTC. The full variable domain, in which reference TRBV7-9 and TRBJ2-7 provide the parts outside the CDR3, is DTGVSQNPRHKITKRGQNVTFRCDPISEHNRLYWYRQTLGQGPEFLTYFQNEAQLEKSRLLSDRFSAERPKGSFSTLEIQRTEQGDSAMYLCASSSGQGLTYEQYFGPGTRLTVT.

The chain is built from TRBV5-1 and TRBJ2-2, with unresolved D. V was shortened by 6 bases and J by 6 bases, with 9 bases between the two germline ends. The CDR3 contains 12 residues. The V gene's germline CDR1 is SGHRS and CDR2 YFSETQ. The CDR3: CASTNTAGELFF. Here the CDR3 DNA reads TGCGCCAGCACCAACACCGCCGGGGAGCTGTTTTTT.

The V gene is TRBV5-1, the J gene TRBJ1-2; D not resolved. The length of the CDR3 is 14 residues. V was shortened by 4 bases and J by 1 base, with 11 bases between the two germline ends. Germline lookup yields CDR1 SGHRS and CDR2 YFSETQ. In DNA, the CDR3 is TGCGCCAGCAGCCCCTGGGAGGGTAACTATGGCTACACCTTC. Protein product: CASSPWEGNYGYTF. Full variable domain (remainder filled in from reference TRBV5-1 and TRBJ1-2): KAGVTQTPRYLIKTRGQQVTLSCSPISGHRSVSWYQQTPGQGLQFLFEYFSETQRNKGNFPGRFSGRQFSNSRSEMNVSTLELGDSALYLCASSPWEGNYGYTFGSGTRLTVV.

The rearrangement joins TRBV29-1 to TRBJ2-1; 8 nucleotides align to TRBD1. The CDR3 runs to 13 residues. The ends lost 7 bases at V and 7 bases at J; junction bases unmatched: 9. In germline, CDR1 is SQVTM, CDR2 ANQGSEA. CDR3 bases: TGCAGCGCTTGCCGGGACAGGCTGAATGAGCAGTTCTTC. This translates into CSACRDRLNEQFF.

The chain recombines TRBV6-1 with TRBJ1-5, with no clear D. Trimming pared 5 bases from V and 3 bases from J, leaving 11 bases between. The CDR3 length is 14 residues. CDR1 and CDR2 (germline): MNHNS, SASEGT. CDR3 sequence: CASSMQVFNQPQHF. The CDR3 bases are TGTGCCAGCAGTATGCAGGTTTTCAATCAGCCCCAGCATTTT.

This chain connects TRBV5-5 to TRBJ1-1, with D possibly matching TRBD1 (5 bases). Germline V gene data show CDR1 as SGHKS and CDR2 as YYEKEE (reference sequence). The CDR3 runs 12 residues. V was clipped by 5 bases and J by 11 bases, with 16 bases between them. The CDR3 loop reads CASRPPPGEAFF. CDR3 in DNA: TGTGCCAGCAGGCCCCCGCCGGGGGAGGCTTTCTTT.

This chain joins TRBV4-2 and TRBJ2-3; TRBD1 might be the D (6 bases). Germline assignment: CDR1 LGHNA and CDR2 YNFKEQ. The CDR3 loop spans 13 amino acids. Between the trimmed V and J ends, which lost 0 bases and 14 bases, there was a span of 15 bases. The CDR3 DNA reads as TGTGCCAGCAGCCAAGAGGAGGACAGATACGCGTATTTT. Its protein is CASSQEEDRYAYF.

This chain joins TRBV27 and TRBJ1-1; D is perhaps TRBD1 (5 bases). The V end was cut by 7 bases, the J end by 0 bases, with 18 bases between. Germline-derived CDR1 and CDR2 are MNHEY and SMNVEV (reference sequence). The CDR3 is 16 residues long. This chain's CDR3 is CASTKVGGRMNTEAFF. The CDR3 region has the DNA TGTGCCAGCACCAAAGTGGGGGGGAGGATGAACACTGAAGCTTTCTTT.

A few counts support this clone. The chain employs TRBV9 and TRBJ2-5; D is unresolved. Trimming removed 3 bases from V and 4 bases from J, with 10 bases in between. The CDR3 length is 13 residues. The germline V gene encodes CDR1 SGDLS and CDR2 YYNGEE. In DNA form, the CDR3 reads TGTGCCAGCAGCGACTACGCCGGAGAGACCCAGTACTTC. Translating it yields CASSDYAGETQYF.

The chain is built from TRBV28 and TRBJ1-5; D is undetermined. Trimming took 1 base from V and 7 from J, leaving 8 bases between them. Germline V lookup: CDR1 MDHEN, CDR2 SYDVKM. This CDR3 has 13 amino acids. The CDR3: CASSLSRFQPQHF. The DNA for the CDR3 is TGTGCCAGCAGTTTATCCAGATTCCAGCCCCAGCATTTT.

The chain links TRBV15 to TRBJ1-5, with 7 bases identical to TRBD1. CDR1 and CDR2 from the germline V gene are LNHNV and YYDKDF (reference sequence). The CDR3 is 15 amino acids. With 3 bases clipped from V and 1 base from J, the junction kept 3 bases outside the gene matches. CDR3 loop: CATSRRTGSNQPQHF. DNA for the CDR3: TGTGCCACCAGCAGGAGGACAGGAAGCAATCAGCCCCAGCATTTT.

The rearrangement uses TRBV7-9 and TRBJ2-1; 8 nucleotides align to TRBD2. The CDR3 spans 15 residues. Germline CDR1 and CDR2: SEHNR and FQNEAQ (reference sequence). V was clipped by 5 bases and J by 4 bases; unmatched bases: 7. Here the CDR3 reads CASSPQREKYNEQFF. Here the CDR3 DNA reads TGTGCCAGCAGCCCCCAGCGGGAGAAATACAATGAGCAGTTCTTC.

By sample share, this clone is large. The J gene is TRBJ2-1, the V gene TRBV13; 9 bases line up with TRBD2. This CDR3 has 16 residues. Germline V gives CDR1 PRHDT, CDR2 FYEKMQ (reference sequence). Trimming took 6 bases from V and 8 from J; bases not matched to a gene: 14. The CDR3 coding sequence is TGTGCCAGCAGAATTTCACCGGGACTAGCAATTGATGAGCAGTTCTTC. Its translation: CASRISPGLAIDEQFF.

The rearrangement joins TRBV10-3 to TRBJ1-1; 10 bases line up with TRBD1. Per germline, CDR1 ENHRY and CDR2 SYGVKD. V shed 7 bases and J 0 bases; nucleotides not matched to a gene: 2. The CDR3 sequence is 14 residues long. This CDR3 is CAIMGQGLNTEAFF. The CDR3 bases are TGTGCCATCATGGGACAGGGGTTGAACACTGAAGCTTTCTTT.

This clone was detected only a few times. The genes are TRBV11-2 and TRBJ2-1; the match to TRBD2 covers 7 bases. This CDR3 is 15 amino acids long. V shed 4 bases, J shed 4 bases, and the junction held 7 bases outside the gene matches. Germline V gives CDR1 SGHAT, CDR2 FQNNGV. The CDR3 sequence is CASSSSSGSYNEQFF. In nucleotides, the CDR3 is TGTGCCAGCAGCTCATCTAGCGGAAGTTACAATGAGCAGTTCTTC.